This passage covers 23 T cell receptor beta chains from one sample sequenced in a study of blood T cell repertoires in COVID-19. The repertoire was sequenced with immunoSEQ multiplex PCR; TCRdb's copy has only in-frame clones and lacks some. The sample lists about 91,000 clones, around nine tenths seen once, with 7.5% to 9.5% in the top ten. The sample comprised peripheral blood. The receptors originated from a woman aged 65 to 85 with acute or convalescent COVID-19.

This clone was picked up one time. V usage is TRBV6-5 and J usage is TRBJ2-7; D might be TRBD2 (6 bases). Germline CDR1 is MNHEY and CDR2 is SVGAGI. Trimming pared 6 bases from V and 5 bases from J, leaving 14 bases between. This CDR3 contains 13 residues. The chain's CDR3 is CASRFTWGDEQYF. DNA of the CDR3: TGTGCCAGCAGGTTCACGTGGGGGGACGAGCAGTACTTC.

This CDR3 is CASSVGGQPTEAFF. The CDR3 DNA reads as TGTGCCAGCAGCGTAGGGGGGCAACCCACTGAAGCTTTCTTT. The rearrangement links TRBV9 to TRBJ1-1; D may be TRBD1 (6 bases). The CDR3 contains 14 residues. V dropped 0 bases and J dropped 4 bases, with 10 bases sitting between them. The germline V gene encodes CDR1 SGDLS and CDR2 YYNGEE.

CDR3 sequence reads: CASSPGLAENEQFF. CDR3 sequence (DNA): TGTGCCAGCAGCCCGGGACTAGCTGAAAATGAGCAGTTCTTC. The chain is built from TRBV4-2 and TRBJ2-1; 9 nucleotides line up with TRBD2. V was pared by 4 bases and J by 7 bases, with 5 bases of the junction left unmatched. Germline V gene data show CDR1 as LGHNA and CDR2 as YNFKEQ. The CDR3 runs to 14 residues.

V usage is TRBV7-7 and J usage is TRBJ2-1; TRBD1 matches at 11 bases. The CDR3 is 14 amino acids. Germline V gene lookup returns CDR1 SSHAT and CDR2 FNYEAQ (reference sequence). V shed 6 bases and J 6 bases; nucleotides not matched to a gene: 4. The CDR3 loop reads CASSRDRGSNEQFF. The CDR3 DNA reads TGTGCCAGCAGTCGGGACAGGGGGTCCAATGAGCAGTTCTTC.

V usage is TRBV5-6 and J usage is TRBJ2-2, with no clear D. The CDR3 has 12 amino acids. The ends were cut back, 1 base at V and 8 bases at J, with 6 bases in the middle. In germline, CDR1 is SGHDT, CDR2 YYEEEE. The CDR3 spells CASSLLAGELFF. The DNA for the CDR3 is TGTGCCAGCAGCTTGTTGGCAGGGGAGCTGTTTTTT. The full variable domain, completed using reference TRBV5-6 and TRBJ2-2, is DAGVTQSPTHLIKTRGQQVTLRCSPKSGHDTVSWYQQALGQGPQFIFQYYEEEERQRGNFPDRFSGHQFPNYSSELNVNALLLGDSALYLCASSLLAGELFFGEGSRLTVL.

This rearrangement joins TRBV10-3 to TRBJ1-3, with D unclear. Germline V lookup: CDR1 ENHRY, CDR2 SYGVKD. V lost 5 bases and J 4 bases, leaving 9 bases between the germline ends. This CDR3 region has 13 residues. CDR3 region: CAISPGSGNTIYF. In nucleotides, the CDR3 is TGTGCCATCAGTCCAGGTTCAGGAAACACCATATATTTT.

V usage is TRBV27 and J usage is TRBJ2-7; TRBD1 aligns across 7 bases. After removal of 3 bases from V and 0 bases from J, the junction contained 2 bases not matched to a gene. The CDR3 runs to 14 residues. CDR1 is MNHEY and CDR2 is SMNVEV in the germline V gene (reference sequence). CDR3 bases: TGTGCCAGCAGTTTGGACAGGTACTCCTACGAGCAGTACTTC. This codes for CASSLDRYSYEQYF.

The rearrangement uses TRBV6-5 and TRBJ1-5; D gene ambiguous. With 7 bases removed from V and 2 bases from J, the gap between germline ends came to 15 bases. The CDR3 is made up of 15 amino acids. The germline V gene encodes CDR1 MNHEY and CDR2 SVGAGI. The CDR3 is CASTPHGDRNQPQHF. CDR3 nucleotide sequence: TGTGCCAGCACCCCCCACGGGGATCGCAATCAGCCCCAGCATTTT.

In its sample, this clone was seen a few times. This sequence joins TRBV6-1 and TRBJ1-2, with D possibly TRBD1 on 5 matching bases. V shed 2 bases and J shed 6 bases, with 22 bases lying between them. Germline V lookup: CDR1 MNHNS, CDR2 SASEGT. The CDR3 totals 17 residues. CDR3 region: CASSEWGREGPPNGYTF. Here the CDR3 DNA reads TGTGCCAGCAGTGAATGGGGTCGGGAGGGACCGCCTAATGGCTACACCTTC.

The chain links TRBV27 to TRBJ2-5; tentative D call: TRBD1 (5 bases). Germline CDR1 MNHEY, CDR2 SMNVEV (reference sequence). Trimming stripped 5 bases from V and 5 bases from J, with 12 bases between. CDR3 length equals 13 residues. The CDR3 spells CASSGWGWETQYF. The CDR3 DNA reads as TGTGCCAGCAGTGGGTGGGGCTGGGAGACCCAGTACTTC.

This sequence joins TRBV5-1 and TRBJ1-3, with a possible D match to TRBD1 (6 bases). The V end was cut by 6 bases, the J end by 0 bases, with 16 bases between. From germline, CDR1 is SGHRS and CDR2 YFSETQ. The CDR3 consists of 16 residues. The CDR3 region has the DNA TGCGCCAGCAACGAGGGGGACACGCACTCTGGAAACACCATATATTTT. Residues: CASNEGDTHSGNTIYF. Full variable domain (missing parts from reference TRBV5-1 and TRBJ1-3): KAGVTQTPRYLIKTRGQQVTLSCSPISGHRSVSWYQQTPGQGLQFLFEYFSETQRNKGNFPGRFSGRQFSNSRSEMNVSTLELGDSALYLCASNEGDTHSGNTIYFGEGSWLTVV.

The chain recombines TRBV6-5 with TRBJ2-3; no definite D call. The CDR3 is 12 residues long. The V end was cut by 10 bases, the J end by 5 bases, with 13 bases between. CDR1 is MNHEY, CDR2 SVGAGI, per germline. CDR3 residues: CATTSGLDTQYF. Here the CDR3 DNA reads TGTGCCACCACATCGGGTTTAGATACGCAGTATTTT.

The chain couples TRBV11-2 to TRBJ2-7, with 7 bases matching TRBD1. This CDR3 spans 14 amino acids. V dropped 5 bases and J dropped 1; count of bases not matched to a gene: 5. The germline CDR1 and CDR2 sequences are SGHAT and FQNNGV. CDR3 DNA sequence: TGTGCCAGCAGCCCAGGACAGGTTTCCTACGAGCAGTACTTC. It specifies CASSPGQVSYEQYF. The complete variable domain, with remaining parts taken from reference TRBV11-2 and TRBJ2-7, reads EAGVAQSPRYKIIEKRQSVAFWCNPISGHATLYWYQQILGQGPKLLIQFQNNGVVDDSQLPKDRFSAERLKGVDSTLKIQPAKLEDSAVYLCASSPGQVSYEQYFGPGTRLTVT.

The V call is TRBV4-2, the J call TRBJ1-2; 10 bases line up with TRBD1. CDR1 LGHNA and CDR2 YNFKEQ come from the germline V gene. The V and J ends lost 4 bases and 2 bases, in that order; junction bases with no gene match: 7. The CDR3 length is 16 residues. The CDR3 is CASSPNRDRGNYGYTF. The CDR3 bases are TGTGCCAGCAGCCCCAACCGGGACAGGGGAAACTATGGCTACACCTTC.

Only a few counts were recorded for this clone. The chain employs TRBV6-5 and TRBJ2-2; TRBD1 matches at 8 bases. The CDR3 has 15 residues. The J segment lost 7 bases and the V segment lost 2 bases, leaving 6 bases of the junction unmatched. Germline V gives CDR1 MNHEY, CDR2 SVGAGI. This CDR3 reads CASSYAGGDVGELFF. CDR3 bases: TGTGCCAGCAGTTACGCAGGGGGCGACGTCGGGGAGCTGTTTTTT.

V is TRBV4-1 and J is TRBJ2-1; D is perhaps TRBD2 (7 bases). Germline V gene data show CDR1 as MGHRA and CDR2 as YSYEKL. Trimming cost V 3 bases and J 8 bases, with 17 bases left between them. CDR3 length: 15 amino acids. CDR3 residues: CASSHLAGASYEQFF. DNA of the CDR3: TGCGCCAGCAGCCACCTCGCGGGGGCGTCCTATGAGCAGTTCTTC.

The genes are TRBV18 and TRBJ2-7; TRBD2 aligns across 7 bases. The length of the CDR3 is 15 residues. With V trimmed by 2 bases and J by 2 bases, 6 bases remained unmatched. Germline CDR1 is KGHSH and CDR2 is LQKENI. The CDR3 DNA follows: TGTGCCAGCTCACCAGGGCGCGGGAGTGCCTACGAGCAGTACTTC. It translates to CASSPGRGSAYEQYF.

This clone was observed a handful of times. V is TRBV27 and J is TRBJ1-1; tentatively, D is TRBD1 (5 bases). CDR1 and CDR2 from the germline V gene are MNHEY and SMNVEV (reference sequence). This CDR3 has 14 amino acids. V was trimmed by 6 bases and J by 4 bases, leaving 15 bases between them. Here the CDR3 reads CASRASGGGTEAFF. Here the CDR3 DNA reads TGTGCCAGCAGGGCTTCGGGGGGAGGCACTGAAGCTTTCTTT.

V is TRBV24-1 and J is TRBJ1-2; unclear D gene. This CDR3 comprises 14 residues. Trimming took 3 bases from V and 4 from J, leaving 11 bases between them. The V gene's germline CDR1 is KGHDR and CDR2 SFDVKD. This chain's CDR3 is CATSDIGRGYGYTF. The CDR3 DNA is TGTGCCACCAGTGATATTGGCCGCGGCTATGGCTACACCTTC.

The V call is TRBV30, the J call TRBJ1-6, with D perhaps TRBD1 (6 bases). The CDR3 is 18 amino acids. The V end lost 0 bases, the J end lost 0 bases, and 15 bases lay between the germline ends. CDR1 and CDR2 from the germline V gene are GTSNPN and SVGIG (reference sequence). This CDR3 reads CAWSVAGDGGSYNSPLHF. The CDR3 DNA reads TGTGCCTGGAGTGTCGCAGGGGATGGGGGCTCCTATAATTCACCCCTCCACTTT.

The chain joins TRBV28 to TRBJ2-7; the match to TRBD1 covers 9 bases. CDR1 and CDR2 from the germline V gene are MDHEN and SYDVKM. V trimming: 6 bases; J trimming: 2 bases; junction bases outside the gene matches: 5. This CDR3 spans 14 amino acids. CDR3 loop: CASRTGTGPYEQYF. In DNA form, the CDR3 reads TGTGCCAGCAGGACCGGGACAGGGCCCTACGAGCAGTACTTC.

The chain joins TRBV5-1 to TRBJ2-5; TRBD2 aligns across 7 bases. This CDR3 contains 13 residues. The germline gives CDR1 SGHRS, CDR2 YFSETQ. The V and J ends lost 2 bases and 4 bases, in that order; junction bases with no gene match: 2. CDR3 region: CASSFREGETQYF. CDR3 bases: TGCGCCAGCAGCTTCAGGGAGGGAGAGACCCAGTACTTC.

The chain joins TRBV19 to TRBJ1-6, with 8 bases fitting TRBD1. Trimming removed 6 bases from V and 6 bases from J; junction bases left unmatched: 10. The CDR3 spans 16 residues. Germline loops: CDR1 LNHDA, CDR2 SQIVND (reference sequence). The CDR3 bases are TGTGCCAGTAGCCCATGGACAGGGTCTATTAATTCACCCCTCCACTTT. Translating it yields CASSPWTGSINSPLHF.